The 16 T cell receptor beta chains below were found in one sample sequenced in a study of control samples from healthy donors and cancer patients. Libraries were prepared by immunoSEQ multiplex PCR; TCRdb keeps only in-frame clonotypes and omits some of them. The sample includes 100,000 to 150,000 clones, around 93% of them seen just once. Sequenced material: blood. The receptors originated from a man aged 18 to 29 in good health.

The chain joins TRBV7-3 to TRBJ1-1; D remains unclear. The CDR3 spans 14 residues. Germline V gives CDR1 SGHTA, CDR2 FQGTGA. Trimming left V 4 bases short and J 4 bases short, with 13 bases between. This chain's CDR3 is CASSSSGESTEAFF. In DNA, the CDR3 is TGTGCCAGCAGCTCCAGCGGGGAATCCACTGAAGCTTTCTTT.

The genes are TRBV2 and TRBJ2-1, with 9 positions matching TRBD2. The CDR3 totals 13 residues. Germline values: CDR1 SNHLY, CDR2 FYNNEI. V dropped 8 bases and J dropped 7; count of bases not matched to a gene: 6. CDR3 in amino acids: CASETSGSNEQFF. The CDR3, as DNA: TGTGCCAGCGAAACTAGCGGGTCAAATGAGCAGTTCTTC.

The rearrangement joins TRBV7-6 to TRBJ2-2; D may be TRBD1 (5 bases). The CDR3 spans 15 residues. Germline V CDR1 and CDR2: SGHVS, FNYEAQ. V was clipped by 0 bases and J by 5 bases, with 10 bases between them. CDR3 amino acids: CASSLAGAETGELFF. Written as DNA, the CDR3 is TGTGCCAGCAGCTTAGCAGGGGCTGAGACCGGGGAGCTGTTTTTT.

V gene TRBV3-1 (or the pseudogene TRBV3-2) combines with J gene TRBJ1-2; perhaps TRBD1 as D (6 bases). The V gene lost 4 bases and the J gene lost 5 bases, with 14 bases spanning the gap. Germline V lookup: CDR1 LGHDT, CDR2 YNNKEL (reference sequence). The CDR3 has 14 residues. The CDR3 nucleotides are TGTGCCAGCAGCCCTCGAGGGGGGGATTATGGCTACACCTTC. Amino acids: CASSPRGGDYGYTF.

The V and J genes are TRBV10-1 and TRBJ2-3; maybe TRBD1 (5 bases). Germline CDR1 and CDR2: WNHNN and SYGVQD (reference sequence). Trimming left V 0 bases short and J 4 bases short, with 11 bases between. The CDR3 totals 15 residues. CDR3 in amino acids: CASSESPGYADTQYF. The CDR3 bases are TGCGCCAGCAGTGAGTCGCCAGGGTACGCAGATACGCAGTATTTT.

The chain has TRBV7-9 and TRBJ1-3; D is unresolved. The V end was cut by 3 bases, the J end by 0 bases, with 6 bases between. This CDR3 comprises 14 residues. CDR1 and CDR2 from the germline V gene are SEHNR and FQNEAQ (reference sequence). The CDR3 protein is CASSFIASGNTIYF. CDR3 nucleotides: TGTGCCAGCAGCTTCATAGCCTCTGGAAACACCATATATTTT. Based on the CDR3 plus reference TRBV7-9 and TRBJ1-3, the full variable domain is DTGVSQNPRHKITKRGQNVTFRCDPISEHNRLYWYRQTLGQGPEFLTYFQNEAQLEKSRLLSDRFSAERPKGSFSTLEIQRTEQGDSAMYLCASSFIASGNTIYFGEGSWLTVV.

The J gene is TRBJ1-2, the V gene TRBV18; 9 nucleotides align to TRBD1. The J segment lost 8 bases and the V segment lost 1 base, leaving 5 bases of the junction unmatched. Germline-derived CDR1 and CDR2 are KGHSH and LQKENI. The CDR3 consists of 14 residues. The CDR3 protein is CASSPQGQGVGYTF. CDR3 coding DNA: TGTGCCAGCTCACCACAGGGACAGGGTGTGGGCTACACCTTC.

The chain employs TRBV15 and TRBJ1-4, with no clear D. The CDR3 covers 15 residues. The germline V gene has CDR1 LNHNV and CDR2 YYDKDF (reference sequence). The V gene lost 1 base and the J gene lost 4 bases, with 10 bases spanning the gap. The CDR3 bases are TGTGCCACCAGCAGAGGAGGACGGATTAATGAAAAACTGTTTTTT. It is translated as CATSRGGRINEKLFF.

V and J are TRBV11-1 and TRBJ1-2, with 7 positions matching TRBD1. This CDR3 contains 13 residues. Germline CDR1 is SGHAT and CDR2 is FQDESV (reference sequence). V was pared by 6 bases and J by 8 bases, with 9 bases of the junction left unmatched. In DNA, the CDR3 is TGTGCCAGCAGTACTACAGGGGCGAGCGGCTACACCTTC. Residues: CASSTTGASGYTF.

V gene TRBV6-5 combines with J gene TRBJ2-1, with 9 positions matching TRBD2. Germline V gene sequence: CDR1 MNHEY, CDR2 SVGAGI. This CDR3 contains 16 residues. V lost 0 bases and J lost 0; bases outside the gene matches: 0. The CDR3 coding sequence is TGTGCCAGCAGTTACTCGGGACTAGCCTCCTACAATGAGCAGTTCTTC. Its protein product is CASSYSGLASYNEQFF.

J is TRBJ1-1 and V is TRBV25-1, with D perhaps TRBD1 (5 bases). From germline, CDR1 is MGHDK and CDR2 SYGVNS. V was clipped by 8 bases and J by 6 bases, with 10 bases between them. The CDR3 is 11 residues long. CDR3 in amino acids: CASWGDAEAFF. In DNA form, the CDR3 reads TGTGCCAGCTGGGGGGATGCTGAAGCTTTCTTT.

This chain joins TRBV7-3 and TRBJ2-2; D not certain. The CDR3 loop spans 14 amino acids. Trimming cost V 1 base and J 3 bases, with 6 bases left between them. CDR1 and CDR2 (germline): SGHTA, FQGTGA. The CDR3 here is CASSLRPDTGELFF. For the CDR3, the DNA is TGTGCCAGCAGCTTAAGGCCCGACACCGGGGAGCTGTTTTTT.

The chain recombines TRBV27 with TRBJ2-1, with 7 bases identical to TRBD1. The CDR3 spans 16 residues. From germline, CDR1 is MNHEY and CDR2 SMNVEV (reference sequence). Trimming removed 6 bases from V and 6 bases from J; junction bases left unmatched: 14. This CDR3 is CASSLTWDSGINEQFF. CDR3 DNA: TGTGCCAGCAGCCTAACTTGGGACAGTGGGATCAATGAGCAGTTCTTC.

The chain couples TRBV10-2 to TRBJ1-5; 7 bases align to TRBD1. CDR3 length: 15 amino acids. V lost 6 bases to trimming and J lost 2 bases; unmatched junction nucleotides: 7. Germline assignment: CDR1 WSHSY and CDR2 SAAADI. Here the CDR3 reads CASSDDREGNQPQHF. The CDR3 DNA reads TGCGCCAGCAGCGACGACAGGGAGGGCAATCAGCCCCAGCATTTT.

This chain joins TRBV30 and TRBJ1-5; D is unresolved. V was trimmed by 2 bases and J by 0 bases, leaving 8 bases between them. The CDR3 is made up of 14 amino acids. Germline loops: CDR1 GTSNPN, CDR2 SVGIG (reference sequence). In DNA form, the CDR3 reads TGTGCCTGGAGTAAAGGGTATAGCAATCAGCCCCAGCATTTT. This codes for CAWSKGYSNQPQHF.

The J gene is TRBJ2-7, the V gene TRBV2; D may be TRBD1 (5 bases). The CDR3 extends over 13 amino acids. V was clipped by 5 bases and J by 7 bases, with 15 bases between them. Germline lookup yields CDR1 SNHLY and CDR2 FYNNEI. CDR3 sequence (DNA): TGTGCCAGCAGTCTCGACAGAGCTAGGGAGCAGTACTTC. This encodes CASSLDRAREQYF.